A selection of T cell receptor beta chains follows, all from one sample in a study of spatial heterogeneity in lung cancer. TCRdb processed the 5' RACE reads anew with MiXCR; each CDR3 protein has one entry. The profile shows around 2,700 distinct CDR3 sequences, 10% to 15% of them singletons. The source material was normal lung tissue next to the tumor, sampled at surgery. Receptors originate from a male donor with early-stage non-small cell lung cancer. Each CDR3 is given with its conserved first and last residue. The D gene is left open where the match is weak. Rows give clone size only sometimes, using once, few, many, or a class for an expanded clone.

clone size: many; J gene: TRBJ2-4; D gene: TRBD2; V gene: TRBV28; CDR3 protein: CASSLPTGASGIGIQYF; CDR3 DNA: TGTGCCAGCAGTCTCCCTACGGGGGCTAGCGGGATCGGCATTCAGTACTTC
clone size: many; J gene: TRBJ2-7; D gene: TRBD2; V gene: TRBV15; CDR3 protein: CATSRATGGSYEQYF; CDR3 DNA: TGTGCCACCAGCAGAGCTACGGGGGGGTCCTACGAGCAGTACTTC
clone size: medium-sized; J gene: TRBJ2-7; D gene: -; V gene: TRBV5-6; CDR3 protein: CASSLRHAYEQYF; CDR3 DNA: TGTGCCAGCAGCTTGCGGCATGCCTACGAGCAGTACTTC
clone size: -; J gene: TRBJ2-3; D gene: TRBD2; V gene: TRBV9; CDR3 protein: CASRPSGLASDTQYF; CDR3 DNA: TGTGCCAGCAGACCGTCGGGACTAGCTTCAGATACGCAGTATTTT
clone size: medium-sized; J gene: TRBJ2-7; D gene: TRBD1; V gene: TRBV29-1; CDR3 protein: CSAVRGRSYEQYF; CDR3 DNA: TGCAGCGCTGTAAGGGGGCGGTCCTACGAGCAGTACTTC
clone size: -; J gene: TRBJ2-3; D gene: -; V gene: TRBV3-1; CDR3 protein: CASSQDPRGRSDNQGTDTQYF; CDR3 DNA: TGTGCCAGCAGCCAAGATCCCCGGGGGCGCTCCGACAATCAGGGCACAGATACGCAGTATTTT
clone size: medium-sized; J gene: TRBJ2-3; D gene: -; V gene: TRBV9; CDR3 protein: CASSAYTDTQYF; CDR3 DNA: TGTGCCAGCAGCGCGTACACAGATACGCAGTATTTT
clone size: medium-sized; J gene: TRBJ2-3; D gene: -; V gene: TRBV29-1; CDR3 protein: CSVGAGSADTQYF; CDR3 DNA: TGCAGCGTTGGTGCGGGGAGTGCAGATACGCAGTATTTT
clone size: many; J gene: TRBJ1-1; D gene: TRBD1; V gene: TRBV9; CDR3 protein: CASSVGQGNTEAFF; CDR3 DNA: TGTGCCAGCAGCGTAGGACAGGGGAACACTGAAGCTTTCTTT
clone size: medium-sized; J gene: TRBJ2-7; D gene: TRBD2; V gene: TRBV19; CDR3 protein: CASRPGLASTYEQYF; CDR3 DNA: TGTGCCAGTAGACCGGGACTAGCATCCACCTACGAGCAGTACTTC
clone size: -; J gene: TRBJ2-2; D gene: -; V gene: TRBV10-3; CDR3 protein: CAIGGGRADTGELFF; CDR3 DNA: TGTGCCATCGGAGGAGGGCGGGCGGACACCGGGGAGCTGTTTTTT
clone size: medium-sized; J gene: TRBJ2-3; D gene: -; V gene: TRBV29-1; CDR3 protein: CSVEKHSTDTQYF; CDR3 DNA: TGCAGCGTTGAAAAACACAGCACAGATACGCAGTATTTT
clone size: medium-sized; J gene: TRBJ2-5; D gene: TRBD2; V gene: TRBV29-1; CDR3 protein: CSVEGARMGLAGGDQETQYF; CDR3 DNA: TGCAGCGTTGAAGGAGCGCGGATGGGACTAGCGGGAGGGGATCAAGAGACCCAGTACTTC
clone size: many; J gene: TRBJ2-5; D gene: TRBD2; V gene: TRBV6-6; CDR3 protein: CASRRRMAGGETQYF; CDR3 DNA: TGTGCCAGCAGGCGCCGGATGGCGGGAGGTGAGACCCAGTACTTC
clone size: medium-sized; J gene: TRBJ1-5; D gene: TRBD1; V gene: TRBV12-3/TRBV12-4; CDR3 protein: CASSLGQGANQPQHF; CDR3 DNA: TGTGCCAGCAGTTTGGGACAGGGGGCTAATCAGCCCCAGCATTTT
clone size: few; J gene: TRBJ2-6; D gene: TRBD1; V gene: TRBV10-3; CDR3 protein: CAIRGQDKAGANVLTF; CDR3 DNA: TGTGCCATCAGAGGACAGGACAAGGCTGGGGCCAACGTCCTGACTTTC
clone size: many; J gene: TRBJ1-1; D gene: TRBD1; V gene: TRBV20-1; CDR3 protein: CSARDDRGISSFF; CDR3 DNA: TGCAGTGCTAGAGATGACAGGGGTATATCGTCTTTCTTT
clone size: medium-sized; J gene: TRBJ2-7; D gene: -; V gene: TRBV28; CDR3 protein: CASTGFAYEQYF; CDR3 DNA: TGTGCCAGCACGGGATTTGCCTACGAGCAGTACTTC
clone size: many; J gene: TRBJ2-7; D gene: TRBD1; V gene: TRBV20-1; CDR3 protein: CSAYRGVDEQYF; CDR3 DNA: TGCAGTGCTTACAGGGGTGTGGACGAGCAGTACTTC
clone size: many; J gene: TRBJ1-4; D gene: -; V gene: TRBV20-1; CDR3 protein: CSARDPQITEKLFF; CDR3 DNA: TGCAGTGCTAGAGATCCACAGATTACTGAAAAACTGTTTTTT
clone size: -; J gene: TRBJ2-7; D gene: -; V gene: TRBV19; CDR3 protein: CASSIVYSYEQYF; CDR3 DNA: TGTGCCAGTAGTATCGTCTACTCCTACGAGCAGTACTTC
clone size: medium-sized; J gene: TRBJ2-1; D gene: TRBD2; V gene: TRBV24-1; CDR3 protein: CATSDPLAGITNEQFF; CDR3 DNA: TGTGCCACCAGTGATCCCCTAGCGGGGATTACCAATGAGCAGTTCTTC
clone size: -; J gene: TRBJ2-5; D gene: -; V gene: TRBV2; CDR3 protein: CASSTGEETQYF; CDR3 DNA: TGTGCCAGCAGTACTGGGGAAGAGACCCAGTACTTC
clone size: many; J gene: TRBJ2-4; D gene: TRBD2; V gene: TRBV2; CDR3 protein: CASIGTSGDLTKNIQYF; CDR3 DNA: TGTGCCAGCATCGGGACTAGCGGGGATCTGACCAAAAACATTCAGTACTTC
clone size: many; J gene: TRBJ1-4; D gene: TRBD1; V gene: TRBV6-6; CDR3 protein: CASSKIRDRVTNEKLFF; CDR3 DNA: TGTGCCAGCAGTAAAATCCGGGACAGGGTGACTAATGAAAAACTGTTTTTT
clone size: medium-sized; J gene: TRBJ1-5; D gene: TRBD1; V gene: TRBV9; CDR3 protein: CASSAGQGRDQPQHF; CDR3 DNA: TGTGCCAGCAGCGCTGGACAGGGCAGGGATCAGCCCCAGCATTTT
clone size: medium-sized; J gene: TRBJ1-4; D gene: TRBD1; V gene: TRBV6-5; CDR3 protein: CASSPGQGAYRLNEKLFF; CDR3 DNA: TGTGCCAGCAGTCCGGGACAGGGGGCATATCGACTCAATGAAAAACTGTTTTTT
clone size: many; J gene: TRBJ2-6; D gene: TRBD1; V gene: TRBV28; CDR3 protein: CASSFPGQVTLSGANVLTF; CDR3 DNA: TGTGCCAGCAGTTTCCCCGGACAGGTTACTCTCTCTGGGGCCAACGTCCTGACTTTC
clone size: large; J gene: TRBJ2-3; D gene: -; V gene: TRBV7-7; CDR3 protein: CASSRGRSDNQGTDTQYF; CDR3 DNA: TGTGCTAGCAGCCGGGGGCGCTCCGACAATCAGGGCACAGATACGCAGTATTTT
clone size: many; J gene: TRBJ2-1; D gene: -; V gene: TRBV20-1; CDR3 protein: CSASRGLLDNEQFF; CDR3 DNA: TGCAGTGCTTCCCGCGGACTCCTTGACAATGAGCAGTTCTTC
clone size: -; J gene: TRBJ2-5; D gene: TRBD2; V gene: TRBV6-2/TRBV6-3; CDR3 protein: CASSWTMGLAGRETQYF; CDR3 DNA: TGTGCCAGCAGTTGGACTATGGGACTAGCGGGAAGAGAGACCCAGTACTTC
clone size: medium-sized; J gene: TRBJ2-1; D gene: TRBD1; V gene: TRBV12-3/TRBV12-4; CDR3 protein: CASSPAPGQYNEQFF; CDR3 DNA: TGTGCCAGCAGTCCCGCCCCGGGACAGTACAATGAGCAGTTCTTC
clone size: many; J gene: TRBJ2-1; D gene: TRBD2; V gene: TRBV12-3/TRBV12-4; CDR3 protein: CASSRAGGTGSYNEQFF; CDR3 DNA: TGTGCCAGCAGCCGAGCGGGAGGTACGGGCTCCTACAATGAGCAGTTCTTC
clone size: -; J gene: TRBJ2-7; D gene: TRBD1; V gene: TRBV28; CDR3 protein: CASSIEGTGYREQYF; CDR3 DNA: TGTGCCAGCAGCATTGAGGGGACAGGGTATCGCGAGCAGTACTTC